This TCR beta chain was observed in a study of T cell repertoires in cytomegalovirus infection. From the reads, TCRdb called clonotypes with MiXCR, one entry per CDR3 protein. The data show about 69,000 distinct CDR3 sequences, roughly 28% seen once. CDR1 is MNHEY and CDR2 is SMNVEV in the germline V gene (reference sequence). The germline V and J ends were trimmed by 6 bases and 7 bases, with 21 bases remaining between them. The CDR3 loop spans 16 amino acids. Remarks on this clonotype: Its antigen is still unknown.

The chain links TRBV27 to TRBJ2-2; perhaps TRBD1 as D (7 bases). This receptor was obtained from a human donor in good health (CMV status not recorded). Some clones in this sample may be carry-over from other donors' samples. This specimen consisted of CD8+ T cells from cultured PBMCs, obtained from culture after CMV antigen stimulation. The CDR3 spells CASRRSPGGRIGELFF. The CDR3 coding sequence is TGTGCCAGCAGGCGATCCCCAGGGGGGCGAATCGGGGAGCTGTTTTTT.